This entry lists 21 T cell receptor beta chains sequenced from one sample in a study of cytomegalovirus exposure and HLA in healthy donors. 13 Jbeta primers and 60 Vbeta primers were used for the PCR. Produced via immunoSEQ multiplex PCR; TCRdb's table is partial and in-frame only. Of some 120,000 clones in the sample, over 70% were seen once. The sample comprised PBMCs. All receptors come from a young woman in good health and CMV-seronegative.

The V gene is TRBV5-1, the J gene TRBJ1-1; D unresolved. In germline, CDR1 is SGHRS, CDR2 YFSETQ. Trimming stripped 0 bases from V and 2 bases from J, with 14 bases between. This CDR3 has 16 residues. For the CDR3, the DNA is TGCGCCAGCAGCTTGGACCTAGGACGGGGAAACACTGAAGCTTTCTTT. Translating gives CASSLDLGRGNTEAFF.

V is TRBV28 and J is TRBJ1-5; D unresolved. The V and J ends lost 5 bases and 5 bases respectively, with 7 bases between them. The germline V gene encodes CDR1 MDHEN and CDR2 SYDVKM. CDR3 length: 12 amino acids. The CDR3 DNA follows: TGTGCCAGCAGTGTCATTTATCAGCCCCAGCATTTT. This translates into CASSVIYQPQHF.

This clone was seen more than once but under ten times. The chain has TRBV28 and TRBJ2-5, with D perhaps matching TRBD1 (5 bases). In germline, CDR1 is MDHEN, CDR2 SYDVKM. V shed 6 bases and J shed 6 bases, with 23 bases lying between them. CDR3 length equals 16 residues. CDR3 protein: CASRTIETANVKTQYF. Written as DNA, the CDR3 is TGTGCCAGCAGGACCATAGAGACAGCCAACGTAAAGACCCAGTACTTC. Filled out from reference TRBV28 and TRBJ2-5, the complete variable domain reads DVKVTQSSRYLVKRTGEKVFLECVQDMDHENMFWYRQDPGLGLRLIYFSYDVKMKEKGDIPEGYSVSREKKERFSLILESASTNQTSMYLCASRTIETANVKTQYFGPGTRLLVL.

The chain couples TRBV29-1 to TRBJ1-6; D might be TRBD1 (6 bases). The germline CDR1 and CDR2 sequences are SQVTM and ANQGSEA. The V gene lost 5 bases and the J gene lost 1 base, with 9 bases spanning the gap. The CDR3 totals 14 residues. The CDR3 DNA sequence: TGCAGCGTTAAACAGGGATCCTATAATTCACCCCTCCACTTT. Its protein is CSVKQGSYNSPLHF.

The chain is built from TRBV19 and TRBJ1-6; weak D call: TRBD1 (5 bases). The CDR3 has 14 residues. CDR1 and CDR2 (germline): LNHDA, SQIVND (reference sequence). Trimming left V 2 bases short and J 7 bases short, with 9 bases between. CDR3 residues: CASSIQGYNSPLHF. The CDR3 nucleotides read TGTGCCAGTAGTATACAGGGCTACAATTCACCCCTCCACTTT.

This clone has more than one count but fewer than ten. The chain joins TRBV6-4 to TRBJ2-2; TRBD1 agrees at 9 bases. Losses at the gene ends were 3 bases for V and 5 bases for J; bases not matched to a gene: 1. Germline V gene sequence: CDR1 MRHNA, CDR2 SNTAGT. This CDR3 spans 14 amino acids. CDR3 residues: CASSEGTGTGELFF. The DNA of the CDR3 is TGTGCCAGCAGTGAGGGGACAGGGACCGGGGAGCTGTTTTTT.

The chain is built from TRBV10-3 and TRBJ1-5; D ambiguous. From germline, CDR1 is ENHRY and CDR2 SYGVKD. V gave up 3 bases and J gave up 4 bases, with 7 bases separating them. This CDR3 region has 13 residues. For the CDR3, the DNA is TGTGCCATCAGTGAACAGAAAAATCAGCCCCAGCATTTT. Protein sequence: CAISEQKNQPQHF.

This clone was counted a single time. The chain joins TRBV5-1 to TRBJ1-2; 7 nucleotides line up with TRBD1. Looked up from germline, CDR1 is SGHRS and CDR2 is YFSETQ. The CDR3 runs to 13 residues. The V segment lost 4 bases and the J segment 3 bases; nucleotides outside the gene matches: 3. This CDR3 is CASSETGDYGYTF. CDR3 bases: TGCGCCAGCAGCGAAACAGGGGACTATGGCTACACCTTC.

The gene calls are TRBV27 and TRBJ2-5; TRBD2 is a possible D gene (5 bases). Between the trimmed V and J ends, which lost 5 bases and 2 bases, there was a span of 12 bases. This CDR3 has 14 residues. Germline CDR1 and CDR2: MNHEY and SMNVEV (reference sequence). CDR3 sequence: CASSPAGSQETQYF. The CDR3 DNA is TGTGCCAGCAGTCCCGCGGGCAGTCAAGAGACCCAGTACTTC.

The CDR3 region is CASSLGLAGGSDTQYF. The CDR3 nucleotides are TGTGCCAGCAGCTTAGGACTAGCGGGGGGGTCAGATACGCAGTATTTT. The chain recombines TRBV7-2 with TRBJ2-3; 14 bases match TRBD2. Germline-derived CDR1 and CDR2 are SGHTA and FQGNSA. The CDR3 runs 16 residues. Trimming at V came to 1 base and at J to 4 bases, leaving 1 base not matched to a gene.

V gene TRBV5-1 combines with J gene TRBJ2-3, with TRBD1 matching over 10 bases. The germline gives CDR1 SGHRS, CDR2 YFSETQ. The ends lost 0 bases at V and 5 bases at J; junction bases unmatched: 6. This CDR3 region has 16 residues. CDR3: CASSLAGTGVGDTQYF. CDR3 sequence (DNA): TGCGCCAGCAGCTTGGCCGGGACAGGGGTTGGAGATACGCAGTATTTT.

This sequence joins TRBV19 and TRBJ1-1, with a tentative D call TRBD1 (5 bases). This CDR3 contains 16 residues. In germline, CDR1 is LNHDA, CDR2 SQIVND (reference sequence). The ends were cut back, 3 bases at V and 3 bases at J, with 17 bases in the middle. For the CDR3, the DNA is TGTGCCAGTAGTATTGGTGGGGCTCGATGGGACACTGAAGCTTTCTTT. The encoded protein is CASSIGGARWDTEAFF.

This clone occurred once. V gene TRBV29-1 combines with J gene TRBJ1-1; 7 nucleotides line up with TRBD1. This CDR3 is built from 15 residues. Germline V lookup: CDR1 SQVTM, CDR2 ANQGSEA. V gave up 5 bases and J gave up 0 bases; unmatched junction bases: 9. This CDR3 is CSVYRDSRLNTEAFF. For the CDR3, the DNA is TGCAGCGTTTACCGGGACAGCAGACTGAACACTGAAGCTTTCTTT. Full variable domain (rest looked up from reference TRBV29-1 and TRBJ1-1): SAVISQKPSRDICQRGTSLTIQCQVDSQVTMMFWYRQQPGQSLTLIATANQGSEATYESGFVIDKFPISRPNLTFSTLTVSNMSPEDSSIYLCSVYRDSRLNTEAFFGQGTRLTVV.

Here the CDR3 DNA reads TGTGCCAGCAAGAACAGGGGTGGGGTAGGAGCTTTCTTT. It codes for CASKNRGGVGAFF. The rearrangement joins TRBV2 to TRBJ1-1, with 7 bases matching TRBD1. The CDR3 contains 13 residues. V shed 7 bases and J 10 bases; nucleotides not matched to a gene: 12. CDR1 and CDR2 from the germline V gene are SNHLY and FYNNEI.

As regards this clone: No conserved phenylalanine or tryptophan is present at the end of the CDR3, so a read error is the likely explanation. This chain joins TRBV30 and TRBJ1-2; 11 bases align to TRBD1. Looked up from germline, CDR1 is GTSNPN and CDR2 is SVGIG (reference sequence). The CDR3 spans 13 residues. V lost 5 bases, J lost 4 bases, and 3 bases stayed unmatched. Here the CDR3 DNA reads TGTGCCTGGGTGGGACAGGGGGTCTATGGCTACACCGTC. Translation gives CAWVGQGVYGYTV.

On this clone: The sample contains more than one DNA sequence encoding this CDR3. The chain uses TRBV5-1 and TRBJ2-7; a possible D gene is TRBD1 (8 bases). V was trimmed by 4 bases and J by 3 bases, leaving 11 bases between them. The CDR3 covers 13 residues. The germline CDR1 and CDR2 sequences are SGHRS and YFSETQ. CDR3 nucleotide sequence: TGCGCCAGCAGCAGCGGGACAGGCTACGAGCAGTACTTC. Translated, it gives CASSSGTGYEQYF.

The chain is built from TRBV29-1 and TRBJ2-4; 7 bases map to TRBD1. Germline V gene lookup returns CDR1 SQVTM and CDR2 ANQGSEA. The CDR3 loop spans 13 amino acids. The CDR3 DNA sequence: TGCAGTGTCCTACAGGGGGCCAAAAACATTCAGTACTTC. Its protein is CSVLQGAKNIQYF.

The CDR3 region is CASRWTGASYEQYF. CDR3 nucleotides: TGTGCCAGCAGATGGACAGGGGCATCCTACGAGCAGTACTTC. The chain carries TRBV2 and TRBJ2-7; the match to TRBD1 covers 9 bases. The CDR3 runs to 14 residues. After removal of 6 bases from V and 1 base from J, the junction contained 4 bases not matched to a gene. Germline loops: CDR1 SNHLY, CDR2 FYNNEI.

With regard to this clone: The sample has other DNA sequences that encode this CDR3 too. This chain joins TRBV30 and TRBJ2-7, with TRBD2 matching over 9 bases. CDR3 length equals 15 residues. Germline values: CDR1 GTSNPN, CDR2 SVGIG (reference sequence). V lost 5 bases and J lost 1; bases outside the gene matches: 9. The CDR3: CAWGPISGGSYEQYF. For the CDR3, the DNA is TGTGCCTGGGGTCCAATTAGCGGGGGATCCTACGAGCAGTACTTC. Complete variable domain (other parts from reference TRBV30 and TRBJ2-7): SQTIHQWPATLVQPVGSPLSLECTVEGTSNPNLYWYRQAAGRGLQLLFYSVGIGQISSEVPQNLSASRPQDRQFILSSKKLLLSDSGFYLCAWGPISGGSYEQYFGPGTRLTVT.

The rearrangement uses TRBV7-2 and TRBJ2-3, with D uncertain. Trimming took 4 bases from V and 0 from J, leaving 5 bases between them. This CDR3 comprises 13 residues. Germline lookup yields CDR1 SGHTA and CDR2 FQGNSA. The CDR3: CASSSGSTDTQYF. CDR3 sequence (DNA): TGTGCCAGCAGCTCCGGGAGCACAGATACGCAGTATTTT. Together with reference TRBV7-2 and TRBJ2-3, the CDR3 gives the full variable domain: GAGVSQSPSNKVTEKGKDVELRCDPISGHTALYWYRQSLGQGLEFLIYFQGNSAPDKSGLPSDRFSAERTGGSVSTLTIQRTQQEDSAVYLCASSSGSTDTQYFGPGTRLTVL.

The rearrangement uses TRBV4-1 and TRBJ1-5; no firm D call. V gave up 3 bases and J gave up 0 bases, with 15 bases separating them. CDR3 size: 17 residues. Germline V CDR1 and CDR2: MGHRA, YSYEKL. CDR3 sequence reads: CASSHHPDGNSNQPQHF. CDR3 nucleotides: TGCGCCAGCAGCCACCATCCGGACGGGAATAGCAATCAGCCCCAGCATTTT.